The clone carrying this T cell receptor (beta chain) appeared a few times. Its specificity is unknown. Amplification of ligated cDNA took four PCR rounds with SP2 and nested alpha and beta constant primers. Alpha and beta constant region primers primed reverse transcription for blood and skin samples. MiXCR, run by TCRdb on the 5' RACE reads, gives a single entry per CDR3 protein. Altogether more than 60,000 distinct CDR3 sequences are present, 8% being singletons, with the ten largest covering about a fifth. Germline V lookup: CDR1 LNHDA, CDR2 SQIVND (reference sequence). This CDR3 is 16 amino acids long. Losses at the gene ends were 5 bases for V and 3 bases for J; bases not matched to a gene: 10. The sample comes from a study of naive and memory T cell subsets. The library had UMIs added by 3' ligation of an oligonucleotide to TCR cDNA. Whole-blood samples were less than 3 ml of peripheral blood from healthy adult volunteers. Input was roughly 1 to 1,100 ng of DNase-treated total RNA without cell sorting.

Study results and caveats: Potentially, T cell activation and differentiation skew this RNA-based measurement.

The rearrangement uses TRBV19 and TRBJ2-3; TRBD1 aligns across 8 bases. The sequence came from a female donor in good health. The CDR3 sequence is CASSLPTGAVTDTQYF. Here the CDR3 DNA reads TGTGCCAGTAGTCTCCCGACAGGGGCCGTAACAGATACGCAGTATTTT.